What follows is one TCR beta chain and its context. The clone's antigen remains unknown. Base qualities were left out, and no much larger clone turns up one base away. The sample originates from a study of blood T cell repertoires in COVID-19 (dated by TCRdb to 2020 to 2021). For the wider study: Samples from collaborators originated in the United States, Italy and Spain and spanned both the acute and convalescent phases of COVID-19. The prospective study material was composed of cDNA or gDNA derived from T cells, B-cell-depleted T cells, or PBMCs. Deeply sampled blood TCRbeta repertoires from subjects exposed to, actively infected with, or recovered from COVID-19 were included in the dataset. A freely available public database, intended as a resource for researchers studying the immune response to SARS-CoV-2, is where the repertoires were released. Samples were obtained from the ongoing ImmuneRACE study (first 160 participants) and from about 1,300 subjects provided by 6 global collaborators. Sample metadata almost always included a de-identified subject ID, COVID-19 status, age in years and sex. Where HLA class I and class II types were available, the types were taken from metadata supplied by the sample provider, not from assay-based typing.

From its cysteine to its phenylalanine, the CDR3 spans 15 amino acids. Only the CDR3 DNA is retained, 45 bases long and in frame from the first base. Looking up the germline V gene (reference sequence) yields CDR1 LGHDT and CDR2 YNNKEL. V loses 4 bases, J loses 2 bases, and the germline ends lie 14 bases apart. Each collaborating institution followed its own protocols to collect whole blood in K2EDTA tubes. Collaborator samples were shipped for TCRbeta analysis as frozen whole blood, isolated PBMCs, or DNA extracted from either sample type. Paper-wide results and their limitations: The quantity of clinical and demographic metadata differed by source and by participant and was supplied without curation.

The immunoSEQ Assay, a bias-controlled multiplex PCR, was used to amplify TCRbeta CDR3 regions from genomic DNA. Turning to the authors' computational methods: The number of nucleated cells in each sample was estimated by amplification of reference gene primers within the assay. To quantify the absolute abundance of each unique TCRbeta CDR3 rearrangement, sequence reads were collapsed and filtered. For each sample, productive Simpson clonality was calculated as the square root of Simpson's diversity index over productive rearrangements. Held by TCRdb, this immuneACCESS table contains in-frame sequences only and omits some clones. Under half of the omission traces to an unresolved V gene where checked; the cause of the rest is unknown. V, J and clone size derive from that table, while D and trimming were established from the DNA sequence. The table for this sample lists 100,000 to 130,000 clones; less than 75% of them were counted only once. The ten largest clones take up around 1.9% of the sample.

The receptor comes from a woman in her 40s with acute or convalescent COVID-19. Source material: peripheral blood. The rearrangement joined TRBV3-1 (or the pseudogene TRBV3-2) to TRBJ2-5; TRBD2 is possibly the D segment (5 matching bases). The CDR3 protein sequence reads: CASSPPRVTQETQYF. The sequenced DNA is TGTGCCAGCAGCCCCCCGAGGGTCACTCAAGAGACCCAGTACTTC.